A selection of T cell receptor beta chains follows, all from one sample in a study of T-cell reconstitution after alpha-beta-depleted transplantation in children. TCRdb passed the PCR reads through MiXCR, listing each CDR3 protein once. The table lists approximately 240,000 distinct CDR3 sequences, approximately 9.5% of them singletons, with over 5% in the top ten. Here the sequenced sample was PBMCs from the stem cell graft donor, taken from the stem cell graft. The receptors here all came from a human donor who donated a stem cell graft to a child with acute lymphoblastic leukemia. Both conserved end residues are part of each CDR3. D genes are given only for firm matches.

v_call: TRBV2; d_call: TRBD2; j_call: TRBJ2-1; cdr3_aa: CASSENSGWGVKNEQFF
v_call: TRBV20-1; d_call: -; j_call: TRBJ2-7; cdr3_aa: CSARGATLPYEQYF
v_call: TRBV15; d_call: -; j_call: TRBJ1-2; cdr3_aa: CATSSPRGKLDSYGYTF
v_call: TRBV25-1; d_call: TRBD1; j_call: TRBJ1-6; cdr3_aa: CASRLQGASYNSPLHF
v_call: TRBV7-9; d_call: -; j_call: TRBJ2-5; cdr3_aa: CASSLALWETQYF
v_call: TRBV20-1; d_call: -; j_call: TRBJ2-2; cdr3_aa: CSARRLGTSSFGELFF
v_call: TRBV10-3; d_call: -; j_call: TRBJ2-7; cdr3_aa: CAISESNRAGTYEQYF
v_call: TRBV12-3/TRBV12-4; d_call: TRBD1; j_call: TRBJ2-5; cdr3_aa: CASSNRGQETQYF
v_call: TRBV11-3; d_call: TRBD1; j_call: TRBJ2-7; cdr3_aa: CASSLVGTGLSRNIYEQYF
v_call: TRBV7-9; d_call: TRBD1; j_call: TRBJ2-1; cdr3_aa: CASSFLGTDYNEQFF
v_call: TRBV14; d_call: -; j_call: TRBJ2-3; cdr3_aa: CASSQGLGWTDTQYF
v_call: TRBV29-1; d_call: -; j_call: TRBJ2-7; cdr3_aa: CSVVLAGFIYEQYF
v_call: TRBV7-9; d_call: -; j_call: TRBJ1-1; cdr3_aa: CASSLGGSFF
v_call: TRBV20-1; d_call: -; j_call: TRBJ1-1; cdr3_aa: CSANPQGENTEAFF
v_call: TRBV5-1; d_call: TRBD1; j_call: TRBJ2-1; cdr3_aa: CASSRTGGDMNEQFF
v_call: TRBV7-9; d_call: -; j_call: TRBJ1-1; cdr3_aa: CASSLGRGGTEAFF
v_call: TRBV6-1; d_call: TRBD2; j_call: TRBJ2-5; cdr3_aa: CASGLAGGVETQYF